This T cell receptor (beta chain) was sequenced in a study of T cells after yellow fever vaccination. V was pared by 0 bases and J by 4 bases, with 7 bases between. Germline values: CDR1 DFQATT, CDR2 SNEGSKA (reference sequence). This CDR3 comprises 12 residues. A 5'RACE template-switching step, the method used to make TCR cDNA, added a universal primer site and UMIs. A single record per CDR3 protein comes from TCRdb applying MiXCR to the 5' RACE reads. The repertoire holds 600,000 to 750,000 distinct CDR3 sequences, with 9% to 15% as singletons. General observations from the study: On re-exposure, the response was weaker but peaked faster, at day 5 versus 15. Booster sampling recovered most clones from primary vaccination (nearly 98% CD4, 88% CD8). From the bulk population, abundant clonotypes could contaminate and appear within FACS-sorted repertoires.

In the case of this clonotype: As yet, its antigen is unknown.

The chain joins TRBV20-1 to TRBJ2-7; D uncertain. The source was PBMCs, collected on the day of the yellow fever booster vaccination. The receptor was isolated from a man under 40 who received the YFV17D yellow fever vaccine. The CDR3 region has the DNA TGCAGTGCTAGAGATGGTCTATACGAGCAGTACTTC. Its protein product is CSARDGLYEQYF.